The T cell receptor beta chain described here comes from a study of cytomegalovirus exposure and HLA in healthy donors. This clone was seen only a few times. Use of 60 Vbeta and 13 Jbeta primers characterized the PCR. Some clones are missing from TCRdb's copy, which holds only in-frame ones; the method was immunoSEQ multiplex PCR. This table has around 72,000 clones, around three quarters appearing once. The V gene's germline CDR1 is SGHTA and CDR2 FQGNSA. V lost 5 bases, J lost 1 base, and 8 bases lay in between. There are 14 residues in the CDR3. V usage is TRBV7-2 and J usage is TRBJ2-2, with D maybe TRBD1 (6 bases). The sample comprised PBMCs. The receptor was isolated from a man aged 50 or older in good health and CMV-seronegative. The CDR3 here is CASSLGQNTGELFF. CDR3 in DNA: TGTGCCAGCAGCCTGGGACAGAACACCGGGGAGCTGTTTTTT.